This T cell receptor (beta chain) was recorded in a study of CD8+ T cells in alopecia areata. Study information: After 6 to 18 months of tofacitinib, follow-up continued 6 months off drug.

General study points: Mice gave a clearer picture of TCR sharing than patients did, possibly for HLA-related reasons. In lesional scalp, particularly from alopecia totalis/universalis, clonality was higher than in normal scalp.

RNA extraction was followed by reverse transcription into cDNA, which acted as the sequencing template. TCRdb keeps only in-frame clones here, not all; method: immunoSEQ multiplex PCR. The sample has about 130,000 clones, around 49% seen once. Germline V CDR1 and CDR2: SEHNR, FQNEAQ (reference sequence). The CDR3 loop spans 15 amino acids. V lost 0 bases, J lost 7 bases, and 15 bases lay in between. About this clone: The target antigen is unknown.

From alopecia areata patients, lesional scalp punch biopsies and peripheral blood were collected. The TCR was taken from a human donor with alopecia areata. Here the sequenced sample was CD8+ T cells sorted from blood, taken at week 0. V gene TRBV7-9 combines with J gene TRBJ1-1; TRBD1 is a possible D gene (5 bases). The CDR3 DNA sequence: TGTGCCAGCAGCTTAGCGTACCCAGGGTTGGATGAAGCTTTCTTT. Translated, it gives CASSLAYPGLDEAFF.